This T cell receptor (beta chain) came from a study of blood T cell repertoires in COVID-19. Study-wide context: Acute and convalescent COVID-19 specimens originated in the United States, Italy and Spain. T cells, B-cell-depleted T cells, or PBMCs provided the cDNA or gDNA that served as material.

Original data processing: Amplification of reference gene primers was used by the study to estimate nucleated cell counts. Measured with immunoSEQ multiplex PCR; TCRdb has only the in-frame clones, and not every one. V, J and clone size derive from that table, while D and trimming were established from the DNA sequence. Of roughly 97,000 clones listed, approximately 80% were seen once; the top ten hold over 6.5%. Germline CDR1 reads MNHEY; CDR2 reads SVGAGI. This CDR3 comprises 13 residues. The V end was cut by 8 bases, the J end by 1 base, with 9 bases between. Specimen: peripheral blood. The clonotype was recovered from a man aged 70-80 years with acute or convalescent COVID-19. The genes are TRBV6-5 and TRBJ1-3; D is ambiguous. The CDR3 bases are TGTGCCAGCGGACTGCAATCTGGAAACACCATATATTTT. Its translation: CASGLQSGNTIYF.